The source of this TCR beta chain is a study of T-cell memory formation after mild COVID-19. At the level of the study: TCR clusters showed largely donor specificity. Findings of the study overall: There was no confirmation that second-wave clones peaking on day 37 were SARS-CoV-2 specific. Contracting clones from day 15 to 85 showed balanced CD4/CD8; later expanders favored CD4+.

Notes on this clonotype: Antigen unknown.

TCR alpha and TCR beta cDNA libraries carrying sample barcodes and UMIs came from 5'RACE with constant-segment primers. TCRdb itself ran the 5' RACE reads through MiXCR, one entry per CDR3 protein. The data show about 240,000 distinct CDR3 sequences, roughly 9.4% seen once. J gave up 4 bases and V 3 bases, and 9 bases lay outside the gene matches. Germline V gene data show CDR1 as MDHEN and CDR2 as SYDVKM. The CDR3 spans 16 residues. This rearrangement joins TRBV28 to TRBJ2-5, with 9 bases lining up with TRBD1. The sequence came from a man between 18 and 35 years old who had mild COVID-19 (a few samples of this study predate the infection). Cell type and time point are not known. Sequenced input: PBMCs or a T cell subset sorted from them (not recorded which). CDR3 in amino acids: CASSLISGQGTETQYF. The CDR3, as DNA: TGTGCCAGCAGTTTGATTTCGGGACAGGGTACAGAGACCCAGTACTTC.